A selection of T cell receptor beta chains follows, all from one sample in a study of blood T cells in healthy people across ages. TCRdb analysed the 5' RACE reads with MiXCR anew, one entry per CDR3 protein. This table has about 800,000 distinct CDR3 sequences, 58% appearing once. The sequenced sample was blood. All receptors derive from a man aged 30 to 45 in good health. Both conserved end residues are part of each CDR3. The D gene is left open where the match is weak. Rows may omit the clone size; those that give it use once, few, many or a size class.

abundance	v_gene	d_gene	j_gene	CDR3nt	CDR3aa
few	TRBV28	TRBD2	TRBJ2-5	TGTGCCAGCAGTTATAACCGGGACGGTCTAGCGGGAGGTTGGGAGACCCAGTACTTC	CASSYNRDGLAGGWETQYF
.	TRBV29-1	TRBD1	TRBJ2-5	TGCAGCGTCGGACAGGGGATAGAGACCCAGTACTTC	CSVGQGIETQYF
.	TRBV20-1	.	TRBJ1-2	TGCAGTGCTTCGACAGGAGTCTATGGCTACACCTTC	CSASTGVYGYTF
.	TRBV10-3	.	TRBJ2-7	TGTGCCATCAGTGAGTCCGTATACGAGCAGTACTTC	CAISESVYEQYF
.	TRBV11-2	TRBD2	TRBJ2-3	TGTGCCAGCAGCCCCTTGCGGGGACTAGCAAATACGCAGTATTTT	CASSPLRGLANTQYF
few	TRBV20-1	.	TRBJ2-1	TGCAGTGCTAGGGGGGCCTTCCTAGCCCTGAATGAGCAGTTCTTC	CSARGAFLALNEQFF
few	TRBV5-6	.	TRBJ2-6	TGTGCCAGCAGCTTCGGGGGCGCTGGGGCCAACGTCCTGACTTTC	CASSFGGAGANVLTF
.	TRBV12-3/TRBV12-4	.	TRBJ1-2	TGTGCCAGCACCTTTAAGGTAGCCCGAGGCTACACCTTC	CASTFKVARGYTF
.	TRBV4-2	.	TRBJ1-2	TGTGCCAGCAGCCAAGAGGCGGGGGAGAGAAATGGCTACACCTTC	CASSQEAGERNGYTF
.	TRBV18	.	TRBJ1-1	TGTGCCAGCTCACCGGACCCGGCGGGGAACACTGAAGCTTTCTTT	CASSPDPAGNTEAFF
few	TRBV6-1	.	TRBJ1-2	TGTGCCAGCAGTGAATTAATGGGGGAATTGAATGGCTACACCTTC	CASSELMGELNGYTF
.	TRBV4-3	.	TRBJ2-6	TGCGCCAGCAGCCAAGATGGGGGGTTTGTGATCGGGGCCAACGTCCTGACTTTC	CASSQDGGFVIGANVLTF
.	TRBV20-1	TRBD2	TRBJ2-1	TGCAGTGCTAGAGATGGCGCTAGCGGGGGCAATGAGCAGTTCTTC	CSARDGASGGNEQFF
.	TRBV10-3	TRBD2	TRBJ2-1	TGTGCCATCAGTGAGTCGGCTGGAGCGGGGTACAATGAGCAGTTCTTC	CAISESAGAGYNEQFF
.	TRBV7-2	.	TRBJ2-3	TGTGCCAGCAGCTTAGGTTCCTGGGGGGCAGATACGCAGTATTTT	CASSLGSWGADTQYF
.	TRBV11-2	TRBD1	TRBJ1-2	TGTGCCAGCTTGTCCCGGGACAGGGAAGGCTACACCTTC	CASLSRDREGYTF
.	TRBV5-6	.	TRBJ2-1	TGTGCCAGCAGCCCTCCGGGCCGATACAATGAGCAGTTCTTC	CASSPPGRYNEQFF
.	TRBV6-5	.	TRBJ1-4	TGTGCCAGCAGGCGCCTTGCAACTAATGAAAAACTGTTTTTT	CASRRLATNEKLFF
.	TRBV6-5	.	TRBJ2-7	TGTGCCAGCAGTTACGACCCAATAACTGTTTACAATGAGCAGTACTTC	CASSYDPITVYNEQYF
few	TRBV10-3	TRBD1	TRBJ2-3	TGTGCCATCAGTGGACAGGGGTCGGATACGCAGTATTTT	CAISGQGSDTQYF
.	TRBV20-1	.	TRBJ2-3	TGCAGTGCTAGAAAATTGGGTTCATTCACAGATACGCAGTATTTT	CSARKLGSFTDTQYF
.	TRBV7-2	.	TRBJ2-3	TGTGCCAGCAACTCCGCCCCGCCAGGGGCTGGAACAGATACGCAGTATTTT	CASNSAPPGAGTDTQYF
.	TRBV6-5	.	TRBJ1-2	TGTGCCAGCAGTTATTCGACGGTAAATGGGTATGGCTACACCTTC	CASSYSTVNGYGYTF
.	TRBV4-2	.	TRBJ1-5	TGTGCCAGCAGCCAAGATCGAGGGCGAGATCAGCCCCAGCATTTT	CASSQDRGRDQPQHF
once	TRBV7-9	.	TRBJ1-6	TGTGCCAGCAGCTTAGGTCCAGGGAAGGGTAATAATTCACCCCTCCACTTT	CASSLGPGKGNNSPLHF
.	TRBV21-1	.	TRBJ2-7	TGTACCAGCAGCACAGACGACCAGGGACGGTTTAGCTCCTACGAGCAGTACTTC	CTSSTDDQGRFSSYEQYF
.	TRBV6-6	TRBD2	TRBJ2-7	TGTGCCAGCAGGGACTCCGGGACTAGCGCCTACGAGCAGTACTTC	CASRDSGTSAYEQYF
.	TRBV9	.	TRBJ1-2	TGTGCCAGCAGCGTGAGCTGGAACTATGGCTACACCTTC	CASSVSWNYGYTF
few	TRBV7-8	TRBD2	TRBJ2-1	TGTGCCAGCAGCGATAGTCTGGCGGGGGGACAAAATGAGCAGTTCTTC	CASSDSLAGGQNEQFF
once	TRBV12-3/TRBV12-4	.	TRBJ1-2	TGTGCCAGCAGTTTTGTTCTAGGCCGGGTCCTCAAAGACTATGGCTACACCTTC	CASSFVLGRVLKDYGYTF
.	TRBV5-1	.	TRBJ2-5	TGCGCCAGCAGCCCAGATCAGGGTGCCCAAGAGACCCAGTACTTC	CASSPDQGAQETQYF
few	TRBV4-3	TRBD1	TRBJ1-2	TGCGCCAGCAGCCAAGATAGAGGACCGGGACAGGGATCGGATGGCTACACCTTC	CASSQDRGPGQGSDGYTF
few	TRBV7-2	.	TRBJ1-4	TGTGCCAGCAGCGGGTGGGGGGCCGATTCTGAAAAACTGTTTTTT	CASSGWGADSEKLFF
.	TRBV11-2	TRBD2	TRBJ2-1	TGTGCCAGCAGCTCACGGGAGGGCGTTCCGGCGTTCTTC	CASSSREGVPAFF
.	TRBV7-2	.	TRBJ2-1	TGTGCCAGCAGCCAAGGGAACCTAGGAAACAATGAGCAGTTCTTC	CASSQGNLGNNEQFF
few	TRBV20-1	.	TRBJ1-4	TGCAGTGCTAGAGGGGGTCCAGGAACCCTTAGGGAAAAACTGTTTTTT	CSARGGPGTLREKLFF
.	TRBV6-4	.	TRBJ2-7	TGTGCCACTCGAGGGCTGGCGGGCGAGCAGTACTTC	CATRGLAGEQYF
once	TRBV27	.	TRBJ2-5	TGTGCCAGCAGTCAAAGCCCCTACCAAGAGACCCAGTACTTC	CASSQSPYQETQYF
.	TRBV24-1	TRBD1	TRBJ2-7	TGTGCCACCAGTGATCCCGGGACAGGGGGCCACGAGCAGTACTTC	CATSDPGTGGHEQYF
.	TRBV4-2	TRBD2	TRBJ2-5	TGTGCCAGCAGCCAAGATACTAGCGGGGTGGAGACCCAGTACTTC	CASSQDTSGVETQYF
once	TRBV6-6	TRBD2	TRBJ2-1	TGTGCCAGCAGTTACTCCAGCGGGAGGGAGTACGATGAGCAGTTCTTC	CASSYSSGREYDEQFF
.	TRBV11-1	.	TRBJ2-1	TGTGCCAGCAGCCCAACCGGGACCCGGGACTACAATGAGCAGTTCTTC	CASSPTGTRDYNEQFF
.	TRBV12-3/TRBV12-4	.	TRBJ2-3	TGTGCCAGCAGTTTAAGGGCGCATACGCAGTATTTT	CASSLRAHTQYF
.	TRBV4-3	.	TRBJ1-1	TGCGGCAGCAGCCAAGAAGGTGCCAGCTTCATGAACACTGAAGCTTTCTTT	CGSSQEGASFMNTEAFF
few	TRBV7-6	TRBD2	TRBJ2-7	TGTGCCACCTCACCGGGCGGGACTACAGAGCAGTACTTC	CATSPGGTTEQYF
few	TRBV6-2/TRBV6-3	TRBD1	TRBJ1-2	TGTGCCAGCAGTTACGGCGGGACAGCGACTTATGGCTACACCTTC	CASSYGGTATYGYTF
once	TRBV7-3	TRBD2	TRBJ2-1	TGTGCCAGCAGCACCTTAGCGGGAGGACTCAATGAGCAGTTCTTC	CASSTLAGGLNEQFF
.	TRBV30	.	TRBJ1-5	TGTGCCTGGAGTGTAGAGGGACGGGATAGCAGGCCCCAGCATTTT	CAWSVEGRDSRPQHF
few	TRBV7-2	.	TRBJ1-2	TGTGCCAGCAGCCCTGGAGGGCAGGGTCATGGCTACACCTTC	CASSPGGQGHGYTF
.	TRBV12-3/TRBV12-4	TRBD1	TRBJ1-6	TGTGCCAGCACCCGGACAGGGACTAATTCACCCCTCCACTTT	CASTRTGTNSPLHF
few	TRBV6-1	.	TRBJ1-5	TGTGCCAGCAGTGAATCGATTTATCAGCCCCAGCATTTT	CASSESIYQPQHF
.	TRBV6-2/TRBV6-3	.	TRBJ2-5	TGTGCCAGCAGCCTCTCGGAGGGTGAGACCCAGTACTTC	CASSLSEGETQYF
few	TRBV6-2/TRBV6-3	TRBD2	TRBJ2-1	TGTGCCAGCAGCCACCCCGGGAGGGAGCAGTTCTTC	CASSHPGREQFF
.	TRBV2	.	TRBJ1-2	TGTGCCAGCAGCGTTTTCTATGGCTACACCTTC	CASSVFYGYTF
.	TRBV7-2	.	TRBJ1-1	TGTGCCAGCAGCTTAGGGGGTTCGAACACTGAAGCTTTCTTT	CASSLGGSNTEAFF
few	TRBV7-2	.	TRBJ2-5	TGTGCCAGCAGCTTAGGACTAGCAAGGGGGCAAGAGACCCAGTACTTC	CASSLGLARGQETQYF
.	TRBV20-1	TRBD2	TRBJ2-1	TGCAGTGCGTCTAGGGCGGGAGTAGGCTACAATGAGCAGTTCTTC	CSASRAGVGYNEQFF